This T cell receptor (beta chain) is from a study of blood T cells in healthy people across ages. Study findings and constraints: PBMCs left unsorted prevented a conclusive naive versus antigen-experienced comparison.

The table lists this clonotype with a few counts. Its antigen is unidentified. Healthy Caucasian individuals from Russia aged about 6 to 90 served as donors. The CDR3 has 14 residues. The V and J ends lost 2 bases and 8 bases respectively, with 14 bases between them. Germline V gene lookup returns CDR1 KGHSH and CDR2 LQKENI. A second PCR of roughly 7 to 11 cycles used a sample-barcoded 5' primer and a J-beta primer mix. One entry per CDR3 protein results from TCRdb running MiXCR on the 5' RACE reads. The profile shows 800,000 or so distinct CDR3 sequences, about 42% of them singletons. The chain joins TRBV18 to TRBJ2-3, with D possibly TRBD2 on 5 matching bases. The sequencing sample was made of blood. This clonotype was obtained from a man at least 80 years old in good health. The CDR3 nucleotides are TGTGCCAGCTCACCAAGTGAGGGCATTCGTACGCAGTATTTT. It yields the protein CASSPSEGIRTQYF.